The 18 T cell receptor beta chains listed next were all sequenced from one sample in a study of cytomegalovirus exposure and HLA in healthy donors (dated by TCRdb to between 2016 and 2019). Library generation was performed with the immunoSEQ multiplex PCR assay. The multiplex PCR relied on a mix of 60 forward primers for TCR Vbeta segments and 13 reverse primers for TCR Jbeta segments. The source is immuneACCESS, and TCRdb retained only in-frame sequences with V and J called. Part of the clones is not carried over; for the studies checked, unresolved V genes explain less than half of this, and the remainder is unexplained. This sample lists approximately 220,000 clones; 70% to 85% were detected once. The top ten clonotypes cover 0.22% of the sample. Sequenced sample: PBMCs. These receptors all stem from a girl under 10 years old in good health and CMV-seronegative.

The CDR3 bases are TGTGCTAGTGCGGCGACAGGGGGGGGCTACACCTTC. Its translation is CASAATGGGYTF. The chain carries TRBV12-5 and TRBJ1-2, with 9 positions matching TRBD1. The CDR3 length is 12 residues. V lost 7 bases and J lost 8; bases outside the gene matches: 5. Germline V gene lookup returns CDR1 LGHNT and CDR2 FRNRAP.

V gene TRBV18 combines with J gene TRBJ1-1; D possibly corresponds to TRBD1 (5 bases). The germline V gene has CDR1 KGHSH and CDR2 LQKENI. The CDR3 extends over 13 amino acids. V lost 5 bases and J lost 1, with 8 bases in between. CDR3 residues: CASSADRNTEAFF. For the CDR3, the DNA is TGTGCCAGCTCAGCAGACAGGAACACTGAAGCTTTCTTT.

V usage is TRBV6-5 and J usage is TRBJ2-7; D perhaps matches TRBD2 (6 bases). The germline V gene has CDR1 MNHEY and CDR2 SVGAGI. Trimming shortened V by 8 bases and J by 5 bases, and 16 bases separated the two germline ends. This CDR3 is 13 amino acids long. CDR3 region: CASGGLLGHEQYF. CDR3 bases: TGTGCCAGCGGGGGACTCTTAGGCCACGAGCAGTACTTC.

This clone came up once. This chain links TRBV2 with TRBJ2-2; 9 bases are shared with TRBD2. Germline V gene sequence: CDR1 SNHLY, CDR2 FYNNEI. The V segment lost 6 bases and the J segment 7 bases; nucleotides outside the gene matches: 15. CDR3 size: 17 residues. The CDR3 region is CASRFSGSLFEGGELFF. CDR3 sequence (DNA): TGTGCCAGCAGGTTTAGCGGGAGTCTTTTTGAAGGCGGGGAGCTGTTTTTT.

The chain links TRBV9 to TRBJ1-6; 7 bases fit TRBD1. Trimming cost V 0 bases and J 6 bases; bases outside gene matches: 6. The CDR3 covers 16 residues. Germline loops: CDR1 SGDLS, CDR2 YYNGEE. The CDR3 region has the DNA TGTGCCAGCAGCGTAGAAGGAGGGGGCGTTAATTCACCCCTCCACTTT. It codes for CASSVEGGGVNSPLHF. Full variable domain (missing parts from reference TRBV9 and TRBJ1-6): DSGVTQTPKHLITATGQRVTLRCSPRSGDLSVYWYQQSLDQGLQFLIQYYNGEERAKGNILERFSAQQFPDLHSELNLSSLELGDSALYFCASSVEGGGVNSPLHFGNGTRLTVT.

This clone was detected only once. The CDR3 nucleotides read TGTGCCAGCAGTGAAATGGCTGAGCAGTACTTC. Amino acids: CASSEMAEQYF. The chain employs TRBV2 and TRBJ2-7; D is ambiguous. CDR1 is SNHLY and CDR2 is FYNNEI in the germline V gene. This CDR3 spans 11 amino acids. Trimming left V 2 bases short and J 7 bases short, with 6 bases between.

The V and J genes are TRBV6-5 and TRBJ2-7; D gene uncertain. CDR1 MNHEY and CDR2 SVGAGI come from the germline V gene. Between the trimmed V and J ends, which lost 6 bases and 6 bases, there was a span of 21 bases. The CDR3 loop spans 15 amino acids. CDR3 amino acids: CASRPPQTLRSEQYF. In DNA form, the CDR3 reads TGTGCCAGCAGACCTCCTCAGACTCTCCGGAGCGAGCAGTACTTC.

The chain uses TRBV4-2 and TRBJ2-5; D perhaps matches TRBD2 (6 bases). V gave up 0 bases and J gave up 2 bases, with 10 bases separating them. Germline loops: CDR1 LGHNA, CDR2 YNFKEQ. The CDR3 covers 15 residues. CDR3 sequence (DNA): TGTGCCAGCAGCCAAGATCTGGCGGGACAAGAGACCCAGTACTTC. It translates to CASSQDLAGQETQYF.

The chain links TRBV5-3 to TRBJ2-5, with 7 bases aligning to TRBD1. TRBV5-3 is an open reading frame whose function is uncertain. V was pared by 4 bases and J by 3 bases, with 9 bases of the junction left unmatched. The CDR3 contains 15 residues. The CDR3 DNA sequence: TGTGCCAGAAGCCATCCGGACAGGAATGAAGAGACCCAGTACTTC. This sequence encodes CARSHPDRNEETQYF.

This clone was found once. The chain links TRBV5-1 to TRBJ2-5; 15 bases agree with TRBD2. V lost 3 bases and J lost 5; bases outside the gene matches: 5. CDR3 length: 16 residues. Per the germline V gene, CDR1 is SGHRS and CDR2 is YFSETQ. The CDR3 coding sequence is TGCGCCAGCAGCTCTGTTGGACTAGCGGGAGGGGAGACCCAGTACTTC. Translating gives CASSSVGLAGGETQYF.

This chain connects TRBV27 to TRBJ2-1, with TRBD1 matching 8 bases. This CDR3 region has 14 residues. The germline CDR1 and CDR2 sequences are MNHEY and SMNVEV (reference sequence). The ends lost 7 bases at V and 8 bases at J; junction bases unmatched: 10. The CDR3 protein is CASTRRTGFYEQFF. The CDR3 DNA reads as TGTGCCAGCACCAGAAGGACAGGGTTTTATGAGCAGTTCTTC.

This clone has only a few counts. Within the sample, other DNA sequences also encode this same CDR3. This chain uses TRBV5-4 with TRBJ1-1, with D unclear. Trimming pared 1 base from V and 1 base from J, leaving 5 bases between. The CDR3 sequence is 13 residues long. Germline loops: CDR1 SGHNT, CDR2 YYREEE (reference sequence). The CDR3 region has the DNA TGTGCCAGCAGCTTGCTCGGGAACACTGAAGCTTTCTTT. It encodes CASSLLGNTEAFF.

This clone occurred once. The chain is built from TRBV28 and TRBJ1-6; TRBD1 agrees at 9 bases. Germline trimming cut 5 bases from V and 8 bases from J; bases unmatched to any gene: 10. The V gene's germline CDR1 is MDHEN and CDR2 SYDVKM. The CDR3 extends over 16 amino acids. The CDR3: CASSPNRGRLDSPLHF. The CDR3 DNA sequence: TGTGCCAGCAGTCCCAACAGGGGGCGGTTGGATTCACCCCTCCACTTT.

The V and J genes are TRBV29-1 and TRBJ2-7; 11 bases fit TRBD1. Trimming at V came to 7 bases and at J to 6 bases, leaving 14 bases not matched to a gene. Looked up from germline, CDR1 is SQVTM and CDR2 is ANQGSEA. The CDR3 length is 15 residues. CDR3 amino acids: CSAARTGGDPREQYF. The CDR3 DNA reads as TGCAGCGCCGCCCGGACAGGGGGCGATCCCCGCGAGCAGTACTTC.

This CDR3 reads CASSFSGINQPQHF. CDR3 bases: TGTGCCAGCAGCTTCTCAGGGATCAATCAGCCCCAGCATTTT. J is TRBJ1-5 and V is TRBV7-9, with D perhaps matching TRBD1 (5 bases). Per the germline V gene, CDR1 is SEHNR and CDR2 is FQNEAQ (reference sequence). With 3 bases removed from V and 3 bases from J, the gap between germline ends came to 9 bases. The CDR3 totals 14 residues. The whole variable domain, remainder taken from reference TRBV7-9 and TRBJ1-5, is DTGVSQNPRHKITKRGQNVTFRCDPISEHNRLYWYRQTLGQGPEFLTYFQNEAQLEKSRLLSDRFSAERPKGSFSTLEIQRTEQGDSAMYLCASSFSGINQPQHFGDGTRLSIL.

The CDR3 DNA is TGTGCCAGTAGTACACAGGTGGGGCAGCCCCAGCATTTT. This sequence encodes CASSTQVGQPQHF. The chain uses TRBV19 and TRBJ1-5, with TRBD1 as a possible D gene (5 bases). The CDR3 runs to 13 residues. Germline V CDR1 and CDR2: LNHDA, SQIVND (reference sequence). V was shortened by 4 bases and J by 7 bases, with 11 bases between the two germline ends.

The chain combines TRBV9 with TRBJ2-2, with TRBD1 as a possible D gene (6 bases). Trimming took 7 bases from V and 4 from J, leaving 14 bases between them. There are 14 residues in the CDR3. The germline CDR1 and CDR2 sequences are SGDLS and YYNGEE. The CDR3 nucleotides read TGTGCCAGCCGATCGACAGGTTCCACCGGGGAGCTGTTTTTT. Its protein is CASRSTGSTGELFF.

V is TRBV19 and J is TRBJ1-1, with 7 bases matching TRBD1. The CDR3 length is 13 residues. V was clipped by 5 bases and J by 4 bases; unmatched bases: 4. The germline V gene encodes CDR1 LNHDA and CDR2 SQIVND (reference sequence). CDR3 in DNA: TGTGCCAGTAGTCCAACAGGGGCCACTGAAGCTTTCTTT. Its protein is CASSPTGATEAFF.